This T cell receptor gamma chain was recovered during a study of fetal and pediatric gammadelta thymocytes (dated 2022 in TCRdb). The study in broad terms: The bulk gammadelta thymocyte repertoires, which combined previously published data with newly generated, unpublished data, were used to reinforce a single-cell study of gammadelta thymocyte development. To increase subject numbers and strengthen the CDR3 publicity analysis, bulk TCR repertoire data were added. The set of bulk gammadelta thymocyte repertoires included roughly ten subjects in total: 3 fetal thymus donors and 7 pediatric thymus donors. Unpublished data were combined with previously published data (refs 27,28) to make up the bulk gammadelta thymocyte repertoires.

Inclusive of the bounding cysteine and phenylalanine, the CDR3 is 13 residues long. The sequence is cut down to CDR3 DNA, 39 bases in frame from base 1. After removal of 10 bases from V and 7 bases from J, the junction retains 16 bases not matched to a gene. CDR1 VTNTFY and CDR2 YDVSTARD are derived from the germline V gene (reference sequence). Instrument used: Illumina MiSeq. Per the authors' processing: For publicity analysis, the Vgamma9Vdelta2 and nonVgamma9Vdelta2 bulk CDR3 files were merged for each subject into one combined repertoire per subject. Using base R and dplyr, CDR3 publicity was scored on a scale from 0 to 19 by checking each amino acid sequence across 9 single-cell datasets and under 13 bulk repertoires. Clonotypes were called again by TCRdb from the public reads via CATT, and duplicate nucleotide sequences were then merged into one entry. TCRdb's processing, not the authors' own work, is the source of the V and J calls. The table for this sample lists 200 or so gamma-chain clones; just over 3% of them were counted only once. About 72% of the sample is in the top ten clones.

The study at large found these results: Compared with post-natal repertoires, fetal gammadelta thymocyte repertoires were previously reported to be enriched for TRDV2, TRGV8 and TRGV9 usage, low N additions and public CDR3s.

Thymocytes were stained with Zombie NIR viability dye and antibodies against CD3 (UCHT1), TCRgammadelta (11F2), TCRVgamma9 (IMMU360) and TCRVdelta2 (IMMU389). Bulk TRD and TRG CDR3 repertoires were produced separately from sorted Vgamma9Vdelta2 and nonVgamma9Vdelta2 gammadelta thymocytes taken from human fetal and pediatric thymuses. Children undergoing cardiac surgery in Belgium were the source of the pediatric thymus tissue. The ages of the pediatric thymus donors in the study ranged between 1 and 11 years. As previously described, thymic cell suspensions were prepared from both fetal and post-natal thymuses. NonVgamma9Vdelta2 thymocytes were sorted as CD3+ gammadeltaTCR+ cells lacking the Vgamma9+Vdelta2+ phenotype. Cells were sorted on a FACS Aria III cell sorter (BD Biosciences). With regard to this clone: Its cognate antigen has yet to be identified. Base qualities are not at hand, and no much larger clone is one base apart.

The chain was built from TRGV3 and TRGJ1 or TRGJ2. The J gene, left out of TCRdb, was set here by checking the DNA against germline. The sample consisted of non-Vgamma9Vdelta2 gamma-delta T cells from the thymus. The cell subset or site label, as the study defines it: CD3+gammadeltaTCR+ thymocytes not co-expressing Vgamma9 and Vdelta2. The source is a child who underwent cardiac surgery and was recorded as healthy. DNA sequence: TGTGCCACTGGGACAGGCGAGGGATATAAGAAACTCTTT. Its amino acids are CATGTGEGYKKLF.